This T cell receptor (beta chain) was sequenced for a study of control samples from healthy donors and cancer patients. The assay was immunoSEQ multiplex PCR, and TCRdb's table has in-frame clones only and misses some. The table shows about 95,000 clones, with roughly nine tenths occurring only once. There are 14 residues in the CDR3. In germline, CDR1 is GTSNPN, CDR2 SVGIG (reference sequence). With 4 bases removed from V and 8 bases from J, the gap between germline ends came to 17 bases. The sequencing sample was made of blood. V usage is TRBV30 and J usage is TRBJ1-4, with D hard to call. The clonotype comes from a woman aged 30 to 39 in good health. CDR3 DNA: TGTGCCTGGACCCCCTCGGGTTATAGGGAAAAACTGTTTTTT. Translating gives CAWTPSGYREKLFF.